This entry describes one T cell receptor beta chain. Its antigen is as yet unknown. A multiplex PCR was run with 60 Vbeta primers and 13 Jbeta primers. Repertoires were generated with immunoSEQ multiplex PCR, while TCRdb's copy carries only in-frame clones and drops some. This table holds tens of thousands of clones. These data are taken from a study of cytomegalovirus exposure and HLA in healthy donors. Study-level results: An analysis done earlier found most TCR beta V segments productive about 90% or about 30% of the time.

CDR1 and CDR2 (germline): SEHNR, FQNEAQ (reference sequence). This CDR3 contains 13 residues. V was pared by 5 bases and J by 5 bases, with 1 base of the junction left unmatched. This chain links TRBV7-9 with TRBJ1-3, with 9 bases fitting TRBD1. The source is a woman aged 40 to 55 in good health and CMV-seropositive. What was sequenced was PBMCs. Here the CDR3 reads CASSGTGRNTIYF. Here the CDR3 DNA reads TGTGCCAGCAGCGGGACAGGGAGAAACACCATATATTTT. The complete variable domain, with remaining parts taken from reference TRBV7-9 and TRBJ1-3, reads DTGVSQNPRHKITKRGQNVTFRCDPISEHNRLYWYRQTLGQGPEFLTYFQNEAQLEKSRLLSDRFSAERPKGSFSTLEIQRTEQGDSAMYLCASSGTGRNTIYFGEGSWLTVV.